Shown below are 17 T cell receptor beta chains from a single sample sequenced in a study of blood T cell repertoires in COVID-19. Only in-frame clones appear in the TCRdb table, and some are missing; sequencing was by immunoSEQ multiplex PCR. This sample has more than 200,000 clones, with approximately 84% found just once. The sequenced sample was PBMCs or T cells enriched from blood (not recorded which). The receptors here all came from a man aged 55-75 years who had recovered from COVID-19.

The chain employs TRBV5-1 and TRBJ1-3, with TRBD1 identical over 8 bases. V lost 7 bases, J lost 0 bases, and 3 bases stayed unmatched. Germline V lookup: CDR1 SGHRS, CDR2 YFSETQ. This CDR3 comprises 14 residues. The CDR3 DNA sequence: TGCGCCAGCCAGCAGGGGGCCTCTGGAAACACCATATATTTT. Amino acid sequence: CASQQGASGNTIYF.

V gene TRBV18 combines with J gene TRBJ1-2; 8 bases are a match to TRBD1. This CDR3 region has 15 residues. With V trimmed by 2 bases and J by 8 bases, 10 bases remained unmatched. Germline CDR1 is KGHSH and CDR2 is LQKENI. In nucleotides, the CDR3 is TGTGCCAGCTCACCATCCGGGACAGGAGGGTTAGGCTACACCTTC. Protein: CASSPSGTGGLGYTF. Complete variable domain (other parts from reference TRBV18 and TRBJ1-2): NAGVMQNPRHLVRRRGQEARLRCSPMKGHSHVYWYRQLPEEGLKFMVYLQKENIIDESGMPKERFSAEFPKEGPSILRIQQVVRGDSAAYFCASSPSGTGGLGYTFGSGTRLTVV.

The V and J genes are TRBV14 and TRBJ2-7; 9 bases are a match to TRBD1. The ends lost 4 bases at V and 0 bases at J; junction bases unmatched: 4. The V gene's germline CDR1 is SGHDN and CDR2 FVKESK. The CDR3 sequence is 15 residues long. Here the CDR3 DNA reads TGTGCCAGCAGCCCGGGACAGGGTTTCTCCTACGAGCAGTACTTC. Translated, it gives CASSPGQGFSYEQYF.

This clone was picked up a small number of times. The rearrangement uses TRBV9 and TRBJ1-4, with D unresolved. This CDR3 is built from 14 residues. Per the germline V gene, CDR1 is SGDLS and CDR2 is YYNGEE. V lost 0 bases, J lost 8 bases, and 11 bases lay in between. The CDR3 coding sequence is TGTGCCAGCAGCGTAGGGTGGGGAGGCGAAAAACTGTTTTTT. Protein: CASSVGWGGEKLFF.

This clone came up once. V and J are TRBV21-1 and TRBJ1-4. TRBV21-1 corresponds to a pseudogene. The CDR3 has 16 amino acids. CDR3: CASSTGRRQCGEKLFF. The CDR3 DNA sequence: TGTGCCAGCAGCACGGGGAGGAGACAATGTGGGGAAAAACTGTTTTTT.

The chain uses TRBV7-2 and TRBJ1-1, with 7 positions matching TRBD1. Germline lookup yields CDR1 SGHTA and CDR2 FQGNSA. The CDR3 has 14 residues. The trim removed 5 bases at V and 0 bases at J, leaving 3 bases unmatched. CDR3 nucleotides: TGTGCCAGCAGCCCGGGACAGATGAACACTGAAGCTTTCTTT. Protein product: CASSPGQMNTEAFF.

This clone was observed a few times. The V and J genes are TRBV18 and TRBJ2-2; 7 bases align to TRBD1. Trimming removed 3 bases from V and 3 bases from J; junction bases left unmatched: 4. The CDR3 covers 15 residues. Germline values: CDR1 KGHSH, CDR2 LQKENI. Written as DNA, the CDR3 is TGTGCCAGCTCACCGCGGACAGGAGACACCGGGGAGCTGTTTTTT. Translated: CASSPRTGDTGELFF.

This clone has only one observation. The V and J genes are TRBV21-1 and TRBJ1-1; whether TRBD1, the table's D call, matches the DNA was not checked. TRBV21-1 has pseudogene status. This CDR3 has 18 residues. CDR3 bases: TGTGCCAGCAGCGCCCGAGGCAGGGTTGGAATCACGGACACTGAAGCCTTCTTT. Translated, it gives CASSARGRVGITDTEAFF.

The V call is TRBV28, the J call TRBJ1-3, with TRBD1 identical over 7 bases. V was clipped by 5 bases and J by 4 bases; unmatched bases: 11. The V gene's germline CDR1 is MDHEN and CDR2 SYDVKM. This CDR3 has 16 amino acids. The CDR3 loop reads CASSKRDSLSGNTIYF. CDR3 in DNA: TGTGCCAGCAGTAAACGGGACAGCTTGTCGGGAAACACCATATATTTT.

This chain uses TRBV4-3 with TRBJ2-2; the D is unclear. CDR1 is LGHNA and CDR2 is YSLEER in the germline V gene. The CDR3 totals 13 residues. V was clipped by 1 base and J by 8 bases, with 8 bases between them. The CDR3 spells CASSQGQTGELFF. For the CDR3, the DNA is TGCGCCAGCAGCCAAGGTCAGACAGGGGAGCTGTTTTTT.

This sequence joins TRBV7-2 and TRBJ2-7; the match to TRBD2 covers 12 bases. The CDR3 has 16 residues. CDR1 and CDR2 from the germline V gene are SGHTA and FQGNSA. Trimming took 2 bases from V and 6 from J; bases not matched to a gene: 8. CDR3 loop: CASSLLAGGILSEQYF. Written as DNA, the CDR3 is TGTGCCAGCAGCTTACTAGCGGGGGGGATCTTATCCGAGCAGTACTTC.

The chain's CDR3 is CASGLTLQGPGELFF. The CDR3 DNA sequence: TGTGCTAGTGGTTTGACCCTACAGGGCCCCGGGGAGCTGTTTTTT. The chain couples TRBV12-5 to TRBJ2-2; TRBD1 might be the D (6 bases). This CDR3 is 15 amino acids long. V shed 2 bases and J shed 6 bases, with 13 bases lying between them. Germline V CDR1 and CDR2: LGHNT, FRNRAP.

The chain joins TRBV11-3 to TRBJ1-3; D is unresolved. The V gene's germline CDR1 is SGHNT and CDR2 YENEEA. The CDR3 consists of 15 residues. The V end was cut by 0 bases, the J end by 0 bases, with 6 bases between. Here the CDR3 DNA reads TGTGCCAGCAGCTTAGACGGAGCCTCTGGAAACACCATATATTTT. It is translated as CASSLDGASGNTIYF.

V usage is TRBV27 and J usage is TRBJ2-7, with 8 bases lining up with TRBD2. Germline CDR1 MNHEY, CDR2 SMNVEV (reference sequence). This CDR3 spans 15 amino acids. V dropped 5 bases and J dropped 2; count of bases not matched to a gene: 8. CDR3 sequence (DNA): TGTGCCAGCAGTCCGGGGGCGGGGGGACCCTACGAGCAGTACTTC. It is translated as CASSPGAGGPYEQYF.

The chain's CDR3 is CATSELAGGKETQYF. CDR3 bases: TGTGCCACCAGTGAGCTAGCGGGGGGGAAGGAGACCCAGTACTTC. This chain joins TRBV24-1 and TRBJ2-5; 12 bases fit TRBD2. The CDR3 spans 15 residues. Germline-derived CDR1 and CDR2 are KGHDR and SFDVKD. J lost 5 bases, V lost 4 bases, and 4 bases had no gene match.

This clone has only a few counts. The V and J genes are TRBV6-5 and TRBJ1-5; D may be TRBD1 (5 bases). Trimming stripped 6 bases from V and 4 bases from J, with 10 bases between. Germline V CDR1 and CDR2: MNHEY, SVGAGI. This CDR3 is built from 13 residues. For the CDR3, the DNA is TGTGCCAGCAGAGACAGTTTAAATCAGCCCCAGCATTTT. This codes for CASRDSLNQPQHF.

This chain uses TRBV5-1 with TRBJ1-4; the D is unclear. Trimming took off 4 bases at V and 6 bases at J, with 16 bases between the two ends. Germline V gene data show CDR1 as SGHRS and CDR2 as YFSETQ. This CDR3 comprises 15 residues. In DNA form, the CDR3 reads TGCGCCAGCAGCCTTTTGGGAGGAGGTTATGAAAAACTGTTTTTT. Protein sequence: CASSLLGGGYEKLFF.